This T cell receptor delta chain was sequenced in a study of gamma-delta T cells after stem cell transplantation. TCRdb used CATT to re-call clones from the RT-PCR reads. This sample yields about 1,300 delta-chain clones, of which 1.9% are seen a single time; 22% belongs to the top ten. As concerns this clone: TCRdb's listed protein matches a much larger clone and diverges from this DNA's translation at residue 8, likely through a read error; the protein shown comes from the DNA.

CDR3 length: 17 residues. The germline V gene has CDR1 GEAIGNYY and CDR2 EKD. The germline V and J ends were trimmed by 2 bases and 0 bases, with 18 bases remaining between them. The sequence was collected from a human donor. It is not recorded whose cells these are; they may come from a transplant donor. The chain combines TRDV2 with TRDJ1; a possible D gene is TRDD3 (5 bases). The source material was gamma-delta T cells. The CDR3 DNA sequence: TGTGCCTGTGACAACGTACTGGAGGATTCGTACACCGATAAACTCATCTTT. Protein: CACDNVLEDSYTDKLIF.